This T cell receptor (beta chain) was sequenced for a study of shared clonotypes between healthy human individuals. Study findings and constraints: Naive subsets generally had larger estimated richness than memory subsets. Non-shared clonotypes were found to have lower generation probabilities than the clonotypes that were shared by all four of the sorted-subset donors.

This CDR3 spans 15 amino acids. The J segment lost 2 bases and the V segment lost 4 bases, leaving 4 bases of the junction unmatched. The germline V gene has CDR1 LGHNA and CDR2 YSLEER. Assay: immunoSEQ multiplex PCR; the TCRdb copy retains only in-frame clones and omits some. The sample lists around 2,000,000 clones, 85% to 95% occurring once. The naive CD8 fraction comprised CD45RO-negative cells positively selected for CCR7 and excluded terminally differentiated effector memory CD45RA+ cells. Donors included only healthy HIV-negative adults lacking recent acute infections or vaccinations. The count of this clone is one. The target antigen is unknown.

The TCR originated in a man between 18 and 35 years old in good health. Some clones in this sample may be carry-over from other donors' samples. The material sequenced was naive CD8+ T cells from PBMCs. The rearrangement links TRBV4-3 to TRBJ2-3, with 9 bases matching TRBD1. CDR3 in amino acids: CASSRRDRDTDTQYF. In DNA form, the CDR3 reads TGCGCCAGCAGCCGCCGGGACAGGGACACAGATACGCAGTATTTT.